This entry lists 17 T cell receptor beta chains sequenced from one sample in a study of T cell changes during pregnancy in multiple sclerosis (dated by TCRdb to about 2019). Libraries were prepared through the immunoSEQ multiplex PCR assay. TCRdb re-hosts the immuneACCESS table, in-frame sequences only. Its copies lack some clones; in the studies checked, an unresolved V gene accounts for under half of them, and the cause for the rest is not known. Across this sample there are about 75,000 clones, with roughly 90% seen only once. The ten biggest clones cover 0.7% to 0.9% of the sample. Source: peripheral blood, taken in the first trimester of pregnancy. These receptors were taken from a female donor in good health, enrolled as a control in a pregnancy study.

The chain has TRBV19 and TRBJ2-7, with TRBD2 matching over 8 bases. V shed 6 bases and J 1 base; nucleotides not matched to a gene: 5. Per the germline V gene, CDR1 is LNHDA and CDR2 is SQIVND (reference sequence). The CDR3 consists of 14 residues. The CDR3 DNA reads TGTGCCAGTAGCCGCGGGGGGAATTCCTACGAGCAGTACTTC. Translating it yields CASSRGGNSYEQYF.

The V and J genes are TRBV27 and TRBJ2-7, with D tentatively TRBD2 (6 bases). Trimming left V 7 bases short and J 0 bases short, with 13 bases between. The CDR3 runs to 14 residues. Germline V CDR1 and CDR2: MNHEY, SMNVEV (reference sequence). This CDR3 is CASNPRGSSYEQYF. The DNA of the CDR3 is TGTGCCAGCAATCCCCGGGGGAGCTCCTACGAGCAGTACTTC.

This rearrangement joins TRBV6-5 to TRBJ1-6; tentatively, D is TRBD1 (6 bases). The CDR3 is 12 amino acids. CDR1 is MNHEY and CDR2 is SVGAGI in the germline V gene. Deletions cut 8 bases from V and 7 bases from J, with 9 bases between. CDR3 nucleotide sequence: TGTGCCAGCCACAGGGCGAATTCACCCCTCCACTTT. Translation gives CASHRANSPLHF.

This clone came up a few times. This chain uses TRBV7-9 with TRBJ1-6; TRBD1 matches 9 bases. Germline-derived CDR1 and CDR2 are SEHNR and FQNEAQ (reference sequence). This CDR3 has 16 amino acids. The V gene end was trimmed by 1 base and the J gene end by 6 bases; junction bases not matched to a gene: 4. CDR3 region: CASSLGAGQGNSPLHF. As DNA, the CDR3 is TGTGCCAGCAGCTTAGGAGCGGGACAGGGTAATTCACCCCTCCACTTT.

The chain has TRBV27 and TRBJ2-7, with 10 bases lining up with TRBD2. Germline values: CDR1 MNHEY, CDR2 SMNVEV (reference sequence). With 2 bases clipped from V and 1 base from J, the junction kept 5 bases outside the gene matches. The CDR3 sequence is 16 residues long. The CDR3 coding sequence is TGTGCCAGCAGTTTAAGCGGGGGGGCCCTTTCCTACGAGCAGTACTTC. As protein: CASSLSGGALSYEQYF.

The table lists this clone with a count of one. The V gene is TRBV29-1, the J gene TRBJ2-1; no clear D gene. The CDR3 runs to 14 residues. Trimming stripped 3 bases from V and 8 bases from J, with 17 bases between. Germline CDR1 and CDR2: SQVTM and ANQGSEA. The CDR3 protein is CSVDRRPSVHEQFF. The CDR3 bases are TGCAGCGTTGATCGGAGACCGTCTGTACATGAGCAGTTCTTC.

The chain recombines TRBV11-2 with TRBJ2-7; 14 bases line up with TRBD2. The J segment lost 7 bases and the V segment lost 3 bases, leaving 11 bases of the junction unmatched. This CDR3 is 17 amino acids long. Germline CDR1 and CDR2: SGHAT and FQNNGV. The CDR3 region has the DNA TGTGCCAGCAGCTTCGCACCGGGACTAGCGGGAGTGGGGGAGCAGTACTTC. As protein: CASSFAPGLAGVGEQYF. The full variable domain, rest sourced from reference TRBV11-2 and TRBJ2-7, is EAGVAQSPRYKIIEKRQSVAFWCNPISGHATLYWYQQILGQGPKLLIQFQNNGVVDDSQLPKDRFSAERLKGVDSTLKIQPAKLEDSAVYLCASSFAPGLAGVGEQYFGPGTRLTVT.

This clone has just a few counts. This chain uses TRBV18 with TRBJ1-1; the D gene is possibly TRBD1 (6 bases). Per the germline V gene, CDR1 is KGHSH and CDR2 is LQKENI. Trimming took off 3 bases at V and 7 bases at J, with 15 bases between the two ends. The CDR3 totals 14 residues. CDR3 sequence: CASSPPEDRNEAFF. The DNA of the CDR3 is TGTGCCAGCTCACCCCCAGAAGACAGGAATGAAGCTTTCTTT.

This chain links TRBV7-9 with TRBJ1-4; TRBD1 matches 9 bases. The CDR3 extends over 14 amino acids. Germline assignment: CDR1 SEHNR and CDR2 FQNEAQ (reference sequence). J lost 7 bases, V lost 4 bases, and 4 bases had no gene match. This CDR3 is CASSWTGVREKLFF. In nucleotides, the CDR3 is TGTGCCAGCAGCTGGACAGGGGTCCGTGAAAAACTGTTTTTT.

V and J are TRBV27 and TRBJ2-3; 9 nucleotides line up with TRBD1. The CDR3 has 18 residues. Unmatched junction bases numbered 11, after V lost 2 bases and J lost 2 bases. Germline CDR1 and CDR2: MNHEY and SMNVEV (reference sequence). CDR3 sequence: CASSLDYGTGLVTDTQYF. For the CDR3, the DNA is TGTGCCAGCAGTTTAGACTATGGGACAGGGCTAGTCACAGATACGCAGTATTTT.

By sample share, this clone is medium-sized. This chain connects TRBV5-1 to TRBJ1-1, with 9 bases identical to TRBD1. Per the germline V gene, CDR1 is SGHRS and CDR2 is YFSETQ. The length of the CDR3 is 16 residues. Germline trimming cut 0 bases from V and 0 bases from J; bases unmatched to any gene: 3. CDR3 nucleotide sequence: TGCGCCAGCAGCTTGGCAACAGGGGGCATGAACACTGAAGCTTTCTTT. This encodes CASSLATGGMNTEAFF.

J is TRBJ2-1 and V is TRBV14; 10 nucleotides align to TRBD1. The CDR3 contains 16 residues. Germline V gene sequence: CDR1 SGHDN, CDR2 FVKESK. The junction had 8 bases not matched to a gene; V was cut back by 5 bases and J by 4 bases. The CDR3 DNA reads TGTGCCAGCAGCTACGGGACAGGGGTGAGGTACAATGAGCAGTTCTTC. Protein: CASSYGTGVRYNEQFF.

The J gene is TRBJ1-6, the V gene TRBV27; the D gene is possibly TRBD1 (6 bases). This CDR3 region has 14 residues. The V end lost 3 bases, the J end lost 10 bases, and 13 bases lay between the germline ends. Germline V gives CDR1 MNHEY, CDR2 SMNVEV (reference sequence). The CDR3 loop is CASSFGGTGSPLHF. CDR3 nucleotides: TGTGCCAGCAGTTTTGGGGGCACTGGCTCACCCCTCCACTTT.

This chain connects TRBV7-2 to TRBJ2-1, with TRBD1 as a possible D gene (6 bases). The V end lost 5 bases, the J end lost 2 bases, and 16 bases lay between the germline ends. The CDR3 has 16 residues. CDR1 and CDR2 from the germline V gene are SGHTA and FQGNSA. The CDR3 loop is CASSPTGTNPYNEQFF. In nucleotides, the CDR3 is TGTGCCAGCAGCCCGACAGGTACCAACCCCTACAATGAGCAGTTCTTC.

This rearrangement joins TRBV9 to TRBJ1-6; maybe TRBD1 (5 bases). CDR1 and CDR2 from the germline V gene are SGDLS and YYNGEE. With 4 bases removed from V and 5 bases from J, the gap between germline ends came to 10 bases. The CDR3 is made up of 14 amino acids. As DNA, the CDR3 is TGTGCCAGCAGCTCCCGACAGAATAATTCACCCCTCCACTTT. This sequence encodes CASSSRQNNSPLHF.

CDR3 sequence (DNA): TGTGCCAGCAGTTACTCGATGCGGTGGTCCTACAATGAGCAGTTCTTC. It specifies CASSYSMRWSYNEQFF. The chain recombines TRBV6-6 with TRBJ2-1; D gene uncertain. Germline CDR1 is MNHNY and CDR2 is SVGAGI (reference sequence). The CDR3 is 16 residues long. Trimming shortened V by 0 bases and J by 1 base, and 10 bases separated the two germline ends.

This chain joins TRBV18 and TRBJ1-3; D might be TRBD1 (6 bases). The CDR3 is made up of 16 amino acids. The V and J ends lost 4 bases and 3 bases respectively, with 16 bases between them. CDR1 is KGHSH, CDR2 LQKENI, per germline. This CDR3 is CASSQQGASGGNTIYF. As DNA, the CDR3 is TGTGCCAGCTCACAACAGGGTGCCTCGGGTGGAAACACCATATATTTT.